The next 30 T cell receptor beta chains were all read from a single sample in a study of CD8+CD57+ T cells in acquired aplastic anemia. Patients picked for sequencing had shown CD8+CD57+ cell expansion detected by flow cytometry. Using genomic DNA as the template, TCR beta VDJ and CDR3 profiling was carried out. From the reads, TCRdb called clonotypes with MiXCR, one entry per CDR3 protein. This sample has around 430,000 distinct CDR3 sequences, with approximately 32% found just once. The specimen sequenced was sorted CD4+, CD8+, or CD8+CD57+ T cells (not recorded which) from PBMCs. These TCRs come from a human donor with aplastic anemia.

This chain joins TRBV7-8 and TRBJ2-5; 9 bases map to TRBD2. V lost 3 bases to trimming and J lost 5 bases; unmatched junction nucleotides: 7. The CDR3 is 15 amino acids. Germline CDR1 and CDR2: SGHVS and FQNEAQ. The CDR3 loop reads CASSLAGLAGETQYF. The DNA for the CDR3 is TGTGCCAGCAGCTTGGCAGGGCTAGCGGGGGAGACCCAGTACTTC. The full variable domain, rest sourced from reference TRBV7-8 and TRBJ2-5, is GAGVSQSPRYKVAKRGQDVALRCDPISGHVSLFWYQQALGQGPEFLTYFQNEAQLDKSGLPSDRFFAERPEGSVSTLKIQRTQQEDSAVYLCASSLAGLAGETQYFGPGTRLLVL.

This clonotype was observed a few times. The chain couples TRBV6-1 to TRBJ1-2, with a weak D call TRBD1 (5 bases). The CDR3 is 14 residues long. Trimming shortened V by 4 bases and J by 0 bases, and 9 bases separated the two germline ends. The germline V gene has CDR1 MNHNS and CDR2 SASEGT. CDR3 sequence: CASSVDRTNYGYTF. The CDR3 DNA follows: TGTGCCAGCAGTGTCGACAGAACTAACTATGGCTACACCTTC.

The chain's CDR3 is CAISEPGTATNYGYTF. In DNA, the CDR3 is TGTGCCATCAGTGAACCGGGGACCGCCACTAACTATGGCTACACCTTC. The chain joins TRBV10-3 to TRBJ1-2, with D maybe TRBD1 (5 bases). This CDR3 contains 16 residues. V was pared by 3 bases and J by 0 bases, with 14 bases between. The germline gives CDR1 ENHRY, CDR2 SYGVKD.

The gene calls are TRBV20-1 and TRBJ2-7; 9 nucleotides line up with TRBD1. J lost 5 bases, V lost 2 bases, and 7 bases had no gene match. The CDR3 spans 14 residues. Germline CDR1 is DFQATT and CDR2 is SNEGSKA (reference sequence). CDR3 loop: CSARRQGESDEQYF. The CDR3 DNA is TGCAGTGCTAGACGACAGGGGGAATCGGACGAGCAGTACTTC.

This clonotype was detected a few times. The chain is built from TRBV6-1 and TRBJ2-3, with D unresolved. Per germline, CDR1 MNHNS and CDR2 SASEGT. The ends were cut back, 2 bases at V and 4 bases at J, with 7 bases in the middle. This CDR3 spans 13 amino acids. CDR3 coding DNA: TGTGCCAGCAGTGAATTGCCTTCAGATACGCAGTATTTT. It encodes CASSELPSDTQYF.

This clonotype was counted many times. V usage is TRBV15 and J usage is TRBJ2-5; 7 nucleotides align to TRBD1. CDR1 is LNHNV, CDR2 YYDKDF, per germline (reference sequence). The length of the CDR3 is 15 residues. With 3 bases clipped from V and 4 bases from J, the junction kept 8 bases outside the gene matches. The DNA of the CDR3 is TGTGCCACCAGCAGGGAAAAACAGGGGTCAGAGACCCAGTACTTC. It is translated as CATSREKQGSETQYF.

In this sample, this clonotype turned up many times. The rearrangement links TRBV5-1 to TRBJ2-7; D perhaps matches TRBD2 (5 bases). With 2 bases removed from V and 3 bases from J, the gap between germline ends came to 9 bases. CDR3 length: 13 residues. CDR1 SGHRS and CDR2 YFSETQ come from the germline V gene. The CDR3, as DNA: TGCGCCAGCAGCTTACCAGCGGACTACGAGCAGTACTTC. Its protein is CASSLPADYEQYF.

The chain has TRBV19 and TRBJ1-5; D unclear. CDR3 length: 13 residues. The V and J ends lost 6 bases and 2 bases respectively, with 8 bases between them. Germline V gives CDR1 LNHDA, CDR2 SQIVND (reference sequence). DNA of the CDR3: TGTGCCAGTAGAGAAAGGGGCAATCAGCCCCAGCATTTT. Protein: CASRERGNQPQHF.

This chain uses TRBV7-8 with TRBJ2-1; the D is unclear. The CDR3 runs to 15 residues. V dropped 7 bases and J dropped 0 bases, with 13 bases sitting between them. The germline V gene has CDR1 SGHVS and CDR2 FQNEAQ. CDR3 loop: CASIRGGSSYNEQFF. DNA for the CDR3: TGTGCCAGCATCCGTGGCGGAAGCTCCTACAATGAGCAGTTCTTC.

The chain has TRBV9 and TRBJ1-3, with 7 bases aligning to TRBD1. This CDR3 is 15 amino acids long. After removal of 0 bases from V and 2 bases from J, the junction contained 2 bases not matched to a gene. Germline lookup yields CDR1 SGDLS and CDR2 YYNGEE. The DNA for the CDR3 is TGTGCCAGCAGCGTAGGGGACAGCCCTGGAAACACCATATATTTT. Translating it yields CASSVGDSPGNTIYF. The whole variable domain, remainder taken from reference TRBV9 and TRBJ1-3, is DSGVTQTPKHLITATGQRVTLRCSPRSGDLSVYWYQQSLDQGLQFLIQYYNGEERAKGNILERFSAQQFPDLHSELNLSSLELGDSALYFCASSVGDSPGNTIYFGEGSWLTVV.

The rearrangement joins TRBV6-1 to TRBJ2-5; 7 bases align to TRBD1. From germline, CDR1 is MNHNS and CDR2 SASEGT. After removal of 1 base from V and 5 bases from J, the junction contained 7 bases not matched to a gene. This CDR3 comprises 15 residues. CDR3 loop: CASSEGGTGAETQYF. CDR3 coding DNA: TGTGCCAGCAGTGAAGGCGGAACAGGGGCGGAGACCCAGTACTTC.

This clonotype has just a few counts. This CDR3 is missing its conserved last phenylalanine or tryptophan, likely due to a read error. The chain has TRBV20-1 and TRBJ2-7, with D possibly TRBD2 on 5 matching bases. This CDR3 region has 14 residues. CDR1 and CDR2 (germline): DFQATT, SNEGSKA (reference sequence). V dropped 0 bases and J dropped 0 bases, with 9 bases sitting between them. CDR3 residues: CSARDLASSYEQYL. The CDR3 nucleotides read TGCAGTGCTAGAGATCTAGCCAGCTCCTACGAGCAGTACCTC.

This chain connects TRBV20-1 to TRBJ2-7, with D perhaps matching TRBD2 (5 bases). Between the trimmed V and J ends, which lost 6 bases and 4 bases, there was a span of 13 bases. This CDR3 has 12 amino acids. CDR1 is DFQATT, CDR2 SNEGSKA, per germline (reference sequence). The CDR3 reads CSATPTKYEQYF. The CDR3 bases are TGCAGTGCAACCCCGACTAAATACGAGCAGTACTTC.

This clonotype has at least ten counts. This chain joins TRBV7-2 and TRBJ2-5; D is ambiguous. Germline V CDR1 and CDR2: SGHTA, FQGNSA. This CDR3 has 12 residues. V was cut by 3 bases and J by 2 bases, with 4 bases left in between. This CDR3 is CASSFAQETQYF. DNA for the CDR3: TGTGCCAGCAGCTTCGCGCAAGAGACCCAGTACTTC.

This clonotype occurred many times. This CDR3 is CASSLDGTDYGYTF. DNA of the CDR3: TGTGCCAGCAGCTTGGATGGGACTGACTATGGCTACACCTTC. The chain recombines TRBV5-5 with TRBJ1-2, with D perhaps TRBD1 (5 bases). The germline V gene has CDR1 SGHKS and CDR2 YYEKEE (reference sequence). The V and J ends lost 0 bases and 3 bases respectively, with 9 bases between them. This CDR3 is built from 14 residues.

CDR3 protein: CSVVGTGSSYNEQFF. DNA for the CDR3: TGCAGCGTTGTTGGGACAGGGAGCTCCTACAATGAGCAGTTCTTC. The chain is built from TRBV29-1 and TRBJ2-1; 9 bases are shared with TRBD1. CDR3 size: 15 residues. Germline trimming cut 4 bases from V and 0 bases from J; bases unmatched to any gene: 4. CDR1 and CDR2 (germline): SQVTM, ANQGSEA.

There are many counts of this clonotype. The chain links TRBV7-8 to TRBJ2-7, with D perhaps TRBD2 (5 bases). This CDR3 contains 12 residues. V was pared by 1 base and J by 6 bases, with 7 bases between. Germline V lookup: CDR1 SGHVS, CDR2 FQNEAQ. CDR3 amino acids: CASSLGEREQYF. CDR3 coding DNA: TGTGCCAGCAGCTTAGGGGAGCGCGAGCAGTACTTC.

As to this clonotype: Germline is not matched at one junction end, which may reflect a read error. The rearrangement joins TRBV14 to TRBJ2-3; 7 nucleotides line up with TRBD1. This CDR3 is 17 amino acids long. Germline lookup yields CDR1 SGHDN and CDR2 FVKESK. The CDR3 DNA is TGTGCCAGCAGCCGAGGAACAGGGGTTCAGGGCACAGGTACGCAGTATTTT. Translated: CASSRGTGVQGTGTQYF.

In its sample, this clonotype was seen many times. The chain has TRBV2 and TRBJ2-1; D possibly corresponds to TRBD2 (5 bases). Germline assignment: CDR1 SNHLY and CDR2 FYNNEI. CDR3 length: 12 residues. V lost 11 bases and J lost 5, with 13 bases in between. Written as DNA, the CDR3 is TGTGCCGGACTGACTACGAACAATGAGCAGTTCTTC. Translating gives CAGLTTNNEQFF.

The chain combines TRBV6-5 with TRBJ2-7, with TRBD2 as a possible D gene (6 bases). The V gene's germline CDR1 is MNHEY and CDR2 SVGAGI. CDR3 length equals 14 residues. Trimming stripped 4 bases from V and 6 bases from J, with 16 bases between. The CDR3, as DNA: TGTGCCAGCAGTTCCCCGGGGGTAAGGGCCGAGCAGTACTTC. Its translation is CASSSPGVRAEQYF.

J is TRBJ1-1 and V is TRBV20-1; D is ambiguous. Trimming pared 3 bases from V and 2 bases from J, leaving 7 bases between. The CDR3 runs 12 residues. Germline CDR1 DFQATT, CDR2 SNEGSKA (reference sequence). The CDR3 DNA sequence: TGCAGTGCTAGTACCAGTAACACTGAAGCTTTCTTT. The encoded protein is CSASTSNTEAFF.

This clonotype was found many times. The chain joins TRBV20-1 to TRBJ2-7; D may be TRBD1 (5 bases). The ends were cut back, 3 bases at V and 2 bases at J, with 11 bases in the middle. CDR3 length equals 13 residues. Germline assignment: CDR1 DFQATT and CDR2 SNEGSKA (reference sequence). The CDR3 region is CSARGVRAYEQYF. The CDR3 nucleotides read TGCAGTGCTAGGGGCGTCAGGGCCTACGAGCAGTACTTC.

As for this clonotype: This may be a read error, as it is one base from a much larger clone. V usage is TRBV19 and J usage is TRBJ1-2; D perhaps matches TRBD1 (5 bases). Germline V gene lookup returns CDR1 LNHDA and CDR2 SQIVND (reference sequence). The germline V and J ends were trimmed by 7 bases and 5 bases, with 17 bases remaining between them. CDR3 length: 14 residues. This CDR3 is CASTEAAGGYGYTF. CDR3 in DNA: TGTGCCAGTACCGAGGCGGCCGGGGGGTATGGCTACACCTTC.

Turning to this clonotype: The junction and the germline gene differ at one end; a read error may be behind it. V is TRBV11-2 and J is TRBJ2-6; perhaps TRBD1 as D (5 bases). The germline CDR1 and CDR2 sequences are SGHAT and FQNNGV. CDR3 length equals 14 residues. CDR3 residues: CVSNRISGANVLTF. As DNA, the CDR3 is TGTGTCAGCAACAGGATCTCTGGGGCCAACGTCCTGACTTTC.

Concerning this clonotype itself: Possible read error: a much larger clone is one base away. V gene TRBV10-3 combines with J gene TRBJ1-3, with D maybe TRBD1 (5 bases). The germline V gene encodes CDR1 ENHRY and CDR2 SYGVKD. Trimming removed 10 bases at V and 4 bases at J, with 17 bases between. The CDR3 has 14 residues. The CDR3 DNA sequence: TGTGCCACAAGGGACTTCGAGATAGGAAACACCATATATTTT. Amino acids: CATRDFEIGNTIYF.

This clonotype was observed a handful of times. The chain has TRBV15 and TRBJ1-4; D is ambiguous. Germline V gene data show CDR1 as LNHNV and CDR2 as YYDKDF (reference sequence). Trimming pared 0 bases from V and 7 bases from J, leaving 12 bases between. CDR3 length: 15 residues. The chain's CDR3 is CATSRDRIRSEKLFF. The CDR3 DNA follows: TGTGCCACCAGCAGAGATCGGATTAGGAGTGAAAAACTGTTTTTT.

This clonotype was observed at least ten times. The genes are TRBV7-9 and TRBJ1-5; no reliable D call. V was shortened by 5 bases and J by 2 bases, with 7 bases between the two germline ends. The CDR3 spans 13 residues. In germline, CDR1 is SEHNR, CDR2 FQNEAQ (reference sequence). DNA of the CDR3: TGTGCCAGCAGCGAGCAGGGCAATCAGCCCCAGCATTTT. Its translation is CASSEQGNQPQHF. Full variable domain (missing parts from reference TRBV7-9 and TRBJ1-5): DTGVSQNPRHKITKRGQNVTFRCDPISEHNRLYWYRQTLGQGPEFLTYFQNEAQLEKSRLLSDRFSAERPKGSFSTLEIQRTEQGDSAMYLCASSEQGNQPQHFGDGTRLSIL.

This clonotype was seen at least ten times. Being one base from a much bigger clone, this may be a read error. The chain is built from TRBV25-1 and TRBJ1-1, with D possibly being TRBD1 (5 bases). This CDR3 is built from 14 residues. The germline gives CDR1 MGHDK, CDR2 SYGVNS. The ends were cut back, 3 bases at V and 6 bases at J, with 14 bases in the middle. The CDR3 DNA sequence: TGTGCCAGCAGTGATCGGGGCGCAGCCCCTGAAGCTTTCTTT. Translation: CASSDRGAAPEAFF.

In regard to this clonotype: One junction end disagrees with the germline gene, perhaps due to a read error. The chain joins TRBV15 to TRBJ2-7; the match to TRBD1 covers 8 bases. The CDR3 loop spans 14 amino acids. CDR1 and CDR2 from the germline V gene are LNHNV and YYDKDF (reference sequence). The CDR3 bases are TGTGCTACCAGGTCAGGACAGGGCTGGGACGAGCAGTACTTC. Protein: CATRSGQGWDEQYF. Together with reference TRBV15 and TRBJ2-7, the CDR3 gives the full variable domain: DAMVIQNPRYQVTQFGKPVTLSCSQTLNHNVMYWYQQKSSQAPKLLFHYYDKDFNNEADTPDNFQSRRPNTSFCFLDIRSPGLGDTAMYLCATRSGQGWDEQYFGPGTRLTVT.

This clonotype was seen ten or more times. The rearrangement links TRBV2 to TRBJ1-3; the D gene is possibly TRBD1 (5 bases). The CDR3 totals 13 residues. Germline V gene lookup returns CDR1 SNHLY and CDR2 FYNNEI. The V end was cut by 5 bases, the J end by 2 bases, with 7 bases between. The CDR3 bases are TGTGCCAGCAGTATGGACACTGGAAACACCATATATTTT. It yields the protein CASSMDTGNTIYF.